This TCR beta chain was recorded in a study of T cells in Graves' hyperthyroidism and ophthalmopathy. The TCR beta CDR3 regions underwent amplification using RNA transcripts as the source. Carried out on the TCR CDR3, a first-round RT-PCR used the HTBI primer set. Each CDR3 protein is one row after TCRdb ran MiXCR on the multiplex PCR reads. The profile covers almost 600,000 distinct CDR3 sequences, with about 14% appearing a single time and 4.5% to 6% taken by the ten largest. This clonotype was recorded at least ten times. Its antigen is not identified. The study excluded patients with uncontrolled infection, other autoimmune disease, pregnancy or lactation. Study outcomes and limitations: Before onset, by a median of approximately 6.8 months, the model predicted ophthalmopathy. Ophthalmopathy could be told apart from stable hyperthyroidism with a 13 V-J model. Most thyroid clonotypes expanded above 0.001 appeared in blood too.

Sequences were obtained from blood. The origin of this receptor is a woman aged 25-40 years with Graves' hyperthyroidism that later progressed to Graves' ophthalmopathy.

CDR3 in amino acids: CSARGEGGGQETQYF. The CDR3 coding sequence is TGCAGTGCTAGAGGAGAGGGCGGGGGCCAAGAGACCCAGTACTTC. The rearrangement uses TRBV20-1 and TRBJ2-5; TRBD2 matches at 7 bases. CDR1 and CDR2 (germline): DFQATT, SNEGSKA (reference sequence). The trim removed 1 base at V and 1 base at J, leaving 6 bases unmatched. The CDR3 contains 15 residues.